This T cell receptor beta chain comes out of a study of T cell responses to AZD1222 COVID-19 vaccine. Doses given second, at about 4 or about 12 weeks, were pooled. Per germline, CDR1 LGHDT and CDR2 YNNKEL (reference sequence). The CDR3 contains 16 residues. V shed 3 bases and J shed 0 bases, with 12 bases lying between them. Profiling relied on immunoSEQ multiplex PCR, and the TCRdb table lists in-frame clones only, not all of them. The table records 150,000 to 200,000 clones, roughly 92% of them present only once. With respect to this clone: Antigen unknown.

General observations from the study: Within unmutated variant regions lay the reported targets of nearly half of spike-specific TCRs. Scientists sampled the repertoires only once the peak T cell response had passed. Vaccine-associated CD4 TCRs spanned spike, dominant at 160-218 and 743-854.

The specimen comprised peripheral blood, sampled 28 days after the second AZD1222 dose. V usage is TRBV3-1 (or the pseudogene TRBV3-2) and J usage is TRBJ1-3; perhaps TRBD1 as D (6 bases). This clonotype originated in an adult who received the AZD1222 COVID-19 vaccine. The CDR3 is CASSQMGQASGNTIYF. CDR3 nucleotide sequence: TGTGCCAGCAGCCAGATGGGACAAGCCTCTGGAAACACCATATATTTT.